These 31 T cell receptor beta chains were sequenced from one sample in a study of T-cell memory formation after mild COVID-19. TCRdb re-derived calls from the 5' RACE reads in MiXCR, one entry per CDR3 protein. The sample holds 200,000 to 250,000 distinct CDR3 sequences, around 25% seen once. Sequencing used PBMCs or a T cell subset sorted from them (not recorded which). These receptors all stem from an adult woman who had mild COVID-19 (a few samples of this study predate the infection). Cell type and time point are not known.

The chain recombines TRBV27 with TRBJ2-7; 9 positions match TRBD2. Losses at the gene ends were 8 bases for V and 1 base for J; bases not matched to a gene: 6. Germline-derived CDR1 and CDR2 are MNHEY and SMNVEV (reference sequence). The CDR3 totals 14 residues. This CDR3 is CASGRTSVSYEQYF. Written as DNA, the CDR3 is TGTGCCAGCGGAAGGACTAGCGTTTCCTACGAGCAGTACTTC.

About this clonotype itself: One end of the junction does not line up with germline, which may come from a read error. This rearrangement joins TRBV3-1 to TRBJ1-4; TRBD1 matches 9 bases. Germline lookup yields CDR1 LGHDT and CDR2 YNNKEL (reference sequence). The CDR3 spans 17 residues. The CDR3 loop reads CASRQEGSGDRDEKLFF. In DNA form, the CDR3 reads TGTGCCAGCAGGCAAGAAGGCAGCGGGGACAGGGATGAAAAACTGTTTTTT.

The genes are TRBV20-1 and TRBJ2-7; 9 positions agree with TRBD2. Per the germline V gene, CDR1 is DFQATT and CDR2 is SNEGSKA (reference sequence). Trimming cost V 0 bases and J 0 bases; bases outside gene matches: 6. The length of the CDR3 is 16 residues. The CDR3 protein is CSARDMSGGISYEQYF. Written as DNA, the CDR3 is TGCAGTGCTAGAGATATGAGCGGGGGGATCTCCTACGAGCAGTACTTC.

The table lists this clonotype with a few counts. The chain uses TRBV24-1 and TRBJ2-1; D unclear. The length of the CDR3 is 15 residues. Trimming pared 3 bases from V and 7 bases from J, leaving 15 bases between. Germline lookup yields CDR1 KGHDR and CDR2 SFDVKD. The CDR3 is CATSDRPDPTNEQFF. The CDR3 DNA sequence: TGTGCCACCAGTGATCGGCCGGACCCTACGAATGAGCAGTTCTTC.

This rearrangement joins TRBV4-1 to TRBJ2-1; TRBD2 might be the D (6 bases). This CDR3 comprises 18 residues. The V gene lost 1 base and the J gene lost 3 bases, with 19 bases spanning the gap. Per germline, CDR1 MGHRA and CDR2 YSYEKL. The CDR3 sequence: CASSQGSLAGSFYNEQFF. The DNA of the CDR3 is TGCGCCAGCAGCCAAGGATCGCTCGCGGGGTCCTTCTACAATGAGCAGTTCTTC.

The chain is built from TRBV12-3 or TRBV12-4 and TRBJ2-5; no clear D gene. CDR3 length equals 13 residues. Trimming took off 2 bases at V and 7 bases at J, with 11 bases between the two ends. The DNA for the CDR3 is TGTGCCAGCAGTTTATTGTATGTGGGGACCCAGTACTTC. It translates to CASSLLYVGTQYF.

This rearrangement joins TRBV12-3 or TRBV12-4 to TRBJ1-2; TRBD1 might be the D (6 bases). Trimming shortened V by 6 bases and J by 4 bases, and 15 bases separated the two germline ends. The CDR3 sequence is 14 residues long. CDR3 sequence: CASRLVRGTYGYTF. For the CDR3, the DNA is TGTGCCAGCAGGCTAGTAAGGGGGACCTATGGCTACACCTTC.

In this sample, this clonotype is medium-sized. V gene TRBV7-8 combines with J gene TRBJ1-5; 8 nucleotides match TRBD1. Trimming removed 5 bases from V and 2 bases from J; junction bases left unmatched: 2. The germline gives CDR1 SGHVS, CDR2 FQNEAQ. The CDR3 consists of 14 residues. The DNA of the CDR3 is TGTGCCAGCAGCCCGGGACAGGGCAATCAGCCCCAGCATTTT. Its translation: CASSPGQGNQPQHF.

The chain carries TRBV7-9 and TRBJ2-6; TRBD1 matches at 9 bases. Germline V gives CDR1 SEHNR, CDR2 FQNEAQ (reference sequence). With V trimmed by 5 bases and J by 0 bases, 8 bases remained unmatched. The CDR3 length is 18 residues. CDR3 bases: TGTGCCAGCAGCGCAAGGACAGGGGAAAGCTCTGGGGCCAACGTCCTGACTTTC. Translation: CASSARTGESSGANVLTF.

This clonotype occurred many times. This sequence joins TRBV23-1 and TRBJ2-1; TRBD1 matches 9 bases. TRBV23-1 is labeled an ORF, and its function is uncertain. CDR3 size: 14 residues. With 2 bases clipped from V and 6 bases from J, the junction kept 2 bases outside the gene matches. CDR3 protein: CASSQPGQGNEQFF. CDR3 nucleotide sequence: TGCGCCAGCAGTCAACCGGGACAGGGCAATGAGCAGTTCTTC.

The CDR3 DNA is TGTGCCAGCAGATCGACAGACAACTATGGCTACACCTTC. It codes for CASRSTDNYGYTF. The chain is built from TRBV12-3 or TRBV12-4 and TRBJ1-2; possibly TRBD1 for D (5 bases). The V end was cut by 6 bases, the J end by 2 bases, with 10 bases between. The CDR3 totals 13 residues.

This clonotype was found a few times. The V call is TRBV7-9, the J call TRBJ2-1; the D is unclear. Germline V gene sequence: CDR1 SEHNR, CDR2 FQNEAQ (reference sequence). The CDR3 has 12 amino acids. V dropped 2 bases and J dropped 10 bases, with 9 bases sitting between them. CDR3 bases: TGTGCCAGCAGCTTATACGGACGGGAGCAGTTCTTC. This sequence encodes CASSLYGREQFF.

The rearrangement uses TRBV12-3 or TRBV12-4 and TRBJ2-1; 9 nucleotides match TRBD1. The CDR3 runs to 13 residues. J lost 12 bases, V lost 4 bases, and 7 bases had no gene match. Here the CDR3 DNA reads TGTGCCAGCAGTTATGACAGGGGGTCGGGGCAGTTCTTC. Its translation is CASSYDRGSGQFF.

This clonotype was counted between two and nine times. The V gene is TRBV12-5, the J gene TRBJ2-1, with 7 bases identical to TRBD1. The CDR3 has 16 residues. V lost 3 bases, J lost 5 bases, and 10 bases stayed unmatched. Germline-derived CDR1 and CDR2 are LGHNT and FRNRAP. The CDR3 sequence is CASGFYRGSWDNEQFF. The DNA for the CDR3 is TGTGCTAGTGGTTTTTACAGGGGCTCATGGGACAATGAGCAGTTCTTC.

This clonotype was counted once. The rearrangement joins TRBV10-3 to TRBJ2-3; 8 bases are shared with TRBD1. This CDR3 region has 14 residues. CDR1 is ENHRY, CDR2 SYGVKD, per germline. V trimming: 7 bases; J trimming: 7 bases; junction bases outside the gene matches: 10. The CDR3 reads CAITGTGGVNTQYF. The CDR3 DNA reads as TGTGCCATCACCGGGACAGGAGGAGTAAATACGCAGTATTTT.

The CDR3 nucleotides are TGTGCCAGCAGCTTGAACAGGGTGGTTGCCGGGGAGCTGTTTTTT. Translating gives CASSLNRVVAGELFF. The chain joins TRBV5-6 to TRBJ2-2, with D maybe TRBD1 (6 bases). CDR1 is SGHDT and CDR2 is YYEEEE in the germline V gene. V lost 1 base and J lost 6, with 13 bases in between. The CDR3 is made up of 15 amino acids.

The chain employs TRBV7-9 and TRBJ2-2, with unresolved D. Deletions cut 5 bases from V and 6 bases from J, with 7 bases between. Germline V gene data show CDR1 as SEHNR and CDR2 as FQNEAQ (reference sequence). There are 12 residues in the CDR3. CDR3 DNA: TGTGCCAGCAGCGCGTACCCCGGGGAGCTGTTTTTT. This codes for CASSAYPGELFF.

This clonotype was counted a few times. The rearrangement uses TRBV4-1 and TRBJ2-7; D gene ambiguous. The CDR3 sequence is 14 residues long. V was trimmed by 0 bases and J by 3 bases, leaving 9 bases between them. The germline V gene has CDR1 MGHRA and CDR2 YSYEKL. The CDR3: CASSQDPPLYEQYF. In nucleotides, the CDR3 is TGCGCCAGCAGCCAAGATCCCCCCCTCTACGAGCAGTACTTC.

The chain has TRBV24-1 and TRBJ2-1, with TRBD1 matching over 9 bases. Per the germline V gene, CDR1 is KGHDR and CDR2 is SFDVKD. The CDR3 extends over 14 amino acids. V dropped 3 bases and J dropped 6; count of bases not matched to a gene: 2. The CDR3 reads CATSDRTGVNEQFF. The CDR3 DNA sequence: TGTGCCACCAGTGATCGGACAGGGGTCAATGAGCAGTTCTTC.

This clonotype was picked up a small number of times. V and J are TRBV24-1 and TRBJ2-5; D is unresolved. Looked up from germline, CDR1 is KGHDR and CDR2 is SFDVKD. This CDR3 region has 15 residues. V was pared by 6 bases and J by 5 bases, with 18 bases between. CDR3 sequence (DNA): TGTGCCACCAGTTTCGGGTCAGGCGCAGAGGAGACCCAGTACTTC. Protein product: CATSFGSGAEETQYF.

The chain links TRBV6-2 or TRBV6-3 to TRBJ1-1; the D gene is possibly TRBD1 (5 bases). Germline V gene sequence: CDR1 MNHEY, CDR2 SVGEGT. The CDR3 extends over 15 amino acids. V gave up 1 base and J gave up 3 bases, with 12 bases separating them. In nucleotides, the CDR3 is TGTGCCAGCAGTTACTATCCAGGGCGGCACACTGAAGCTTTCTTT. Its translation is CASSYYPGRHTEAFF.

This clonotype was recorded a few times. The rearrangement uses TRBV6-6 and TRBJ2-7; maybe TRBD1 (6 bases). The V end was cut by 2 bases, the J end by 5 bases, with 16 bases between. Germline V lookup: CDR1 MNHNY, CDR2 SVGAGI (reference sequence). The length of the CDR3 is 15 residues. CDR3 region: CASSYPGTAGDEQYF. In DNA form, the CDR3 reads TGTGCCAGCAGTTACCCTGGGACGGCAGGGGACGAGCAGTACTTC.

This clonotype came up a few times. The chain has TRBV3-1 and TRBJ2-1; TRBD2 matches 8 bases. The CDR3 is made up of 16 amino acids. The V and J ends lost 1 base and 5 bases, in that order; junction bases with no gene match: 7. Germline V lookup: CDR1 LGHDT, CDR2 YNNKEL (reference sequence). The CDR3 bases are TGTGCCAGCAGCCAAGTCTTAATAGCGGGGCACAATGAGCAGTTCTTC. Residues: CASSQVLIAGHNEQFF.

The chain recombines TRBV12-3 or TRBV12-4 with TRBJ1-1; D remains unclear. The CDR3 runs 14 residues. V lost 2 bases to trimming and J lost 4 bases, with 11 bases between them. As DNA, the CDR3 is TGTGCCAGCAGTTTACTAACGCGGGCCACTGAAGCTTTCTTT. Amino acids: CASSLLTRATEAFF.

This clonotype has a handful of counts. The gene calls are TRBV5-1 and TRBJ2-3, with a tentative D call TRBD1 (6 bases). CDR3 size: 15 residues. The germline V and J ends were trimmed by 3 bases and 0 bases, with 11 bases remaining between them. CDR1 is SGHRS, CDR2 YFSETQ, per germline. The chain's CDR3 is CASSSLTGSTDTQYF. CDR3 DNA: TGCGCCAGCAGCTCCCTCACAGGGAGCACAGATACGCAGTATTTT.

In this sample, this clonotype turned up many times. The genes are TRBV2 and TRBJ2-7, with TRBD2 matching 7 bases. Germline trimming cut 8 bases from V and 3 bases from J; bases unmatched to any gene: 7. CDR1 and CDR2 (germline): SNHLY, FYNNEI. The CDR3 runs 13 residues. The CDR3 region has the DNA TGTGCCAGCCTGTTGGCTAGCGGCTACGAGCAGTACTTC. Translated, it gives CASLLASGYEQYF.

This chain joins TRBV24-1 and TRBJ2-7; no clear D. CDR1 is KGHDR, CDR2 SFDVKD, per germline. The CDR3 is 14 amino acids. V lost 4 bases and J 0 bases, leaving 9 bases between the germline ends. The DNA of the CDR3 is TGTGCCACCAGTGACCCCGCCAGCTCCTACGAGCAGTACTTC. Protein product: CATSDPASSYEQYF.

The chain links TRBV4-2 to TRBJ1-4; 8 bases line up with TRBD1. The germline V gene has CDR1 LGHNA and CDR2 YNFKEQ. V was pared by 0 bases and J by 5 bases, with 5 bases of the junction left unmatched. The CDR3 contains 16 residues. The CDR3 DNA reads TGTGCCAGCAGCCAAGATTCCGGGACAGGAAATGAAAAACTGTTTTTT. Its translation: CASSQDSGTGNEKLFF.

The genes are TRBV12-3 or TRBV12-4 and TRBJ2-5; TRBD1 matches at 7 bases. The CDR3 consists of 15 residues. V shed 6 bases and J 5 bases; nucleotides not matched to a gene: 12. CDR3 sequence reads: CASSRRQGSRETQYF. In DNA form, the CDR3 reads TGTGCCAGCAGCCGACGACAGGGAAGTAGGGAGACCCAGTACTTC.

This sequence joins TRBV6-1 and TRBJ2-5, with a tentative D call TRBD2 (5 bases). The CDR3 runs to 17 residues. Germline V gene lookup returns CDR1 MNHNS and CDR2 SASEGT. With 3 bases removed from V and 1 base from J, the gap between germline ends came to 18 bases. CDR3 region: CASSDYANSAGQETQYF. CDR3 sequence (DNA): TGTGCCAGCAGTGATTACGCGAACTCGGCGGGCCAAGAGACCCAGTACTTC.

This chain joins TRBV20-1 and TRBJ2-7; 8 bases match TRBD2. V lost 6 bases to trimming and J lost 3 bases; unmatched junction nucleotides: 16. The CDR3 has 16 residues. CDR1 and CDR2 (germline): DFQATT, SNEGSKA (reference sequence). The chain's CDR3 is CSAPAGLAGLNYEQYF. CDR3 coding DNA: TGCAGTGCCCCGGCGGGTCTAGCGGGCCTCAACTACGAGCAGTACTTC.